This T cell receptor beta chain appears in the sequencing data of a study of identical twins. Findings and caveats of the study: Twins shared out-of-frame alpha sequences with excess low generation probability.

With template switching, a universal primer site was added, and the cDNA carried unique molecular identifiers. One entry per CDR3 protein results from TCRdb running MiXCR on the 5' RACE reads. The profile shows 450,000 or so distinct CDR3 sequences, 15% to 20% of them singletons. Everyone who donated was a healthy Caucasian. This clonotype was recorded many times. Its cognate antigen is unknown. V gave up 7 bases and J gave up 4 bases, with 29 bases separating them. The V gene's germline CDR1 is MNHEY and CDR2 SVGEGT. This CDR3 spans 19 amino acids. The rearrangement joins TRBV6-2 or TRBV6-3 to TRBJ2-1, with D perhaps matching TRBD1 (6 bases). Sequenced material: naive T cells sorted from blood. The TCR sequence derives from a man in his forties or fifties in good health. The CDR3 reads CASTYSPLGAGALYNEQFF. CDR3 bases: TGTGCCAGCACCTATTCTCCACTCGGAGCAGGGGCCCTTTACAATGAGCAGTTCTTC.